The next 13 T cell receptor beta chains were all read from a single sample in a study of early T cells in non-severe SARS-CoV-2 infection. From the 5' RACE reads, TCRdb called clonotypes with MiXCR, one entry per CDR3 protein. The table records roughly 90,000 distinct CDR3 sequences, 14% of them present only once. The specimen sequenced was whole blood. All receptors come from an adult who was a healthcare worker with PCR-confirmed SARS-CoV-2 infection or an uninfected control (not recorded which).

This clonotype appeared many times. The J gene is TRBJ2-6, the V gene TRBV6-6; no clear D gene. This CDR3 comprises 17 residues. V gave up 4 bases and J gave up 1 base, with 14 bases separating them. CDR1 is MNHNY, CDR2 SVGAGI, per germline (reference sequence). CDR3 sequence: CASSLRALESGANVLTF. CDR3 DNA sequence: TGTGCCAGCAGTTTACGGGCGCTAGAGTCTGGGGCCAACGTCCTGACTTTC.

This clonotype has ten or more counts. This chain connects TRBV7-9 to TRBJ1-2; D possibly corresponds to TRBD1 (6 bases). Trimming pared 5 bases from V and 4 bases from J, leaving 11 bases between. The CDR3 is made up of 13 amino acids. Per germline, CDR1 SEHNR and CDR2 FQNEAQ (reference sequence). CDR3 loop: CASSVRDTYGYTF. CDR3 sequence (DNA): TGTGCCAGCAGCGTTAGGGACACCTATGGCTACACCTTC.

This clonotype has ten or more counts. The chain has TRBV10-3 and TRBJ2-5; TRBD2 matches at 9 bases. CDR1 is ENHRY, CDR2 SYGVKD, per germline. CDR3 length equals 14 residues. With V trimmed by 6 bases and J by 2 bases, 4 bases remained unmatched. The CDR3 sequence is CAIRDSGGQETQYF. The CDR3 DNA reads TGTGCCATCAGGGATAGCGGGGGTCAAGAGACCCAGTACTTC.

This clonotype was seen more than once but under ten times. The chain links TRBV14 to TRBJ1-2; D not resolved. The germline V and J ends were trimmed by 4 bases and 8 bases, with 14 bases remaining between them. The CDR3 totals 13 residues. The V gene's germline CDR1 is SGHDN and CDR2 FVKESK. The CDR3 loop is CASSPFDGVGYTF. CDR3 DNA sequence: TGTGCCAGCAGCCCCTTCGATGGGGTCGGCTACACCTTC. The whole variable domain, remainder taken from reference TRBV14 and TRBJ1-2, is EAGVTQFPSHSVIEKGQTVTLRCDPISGHDNLYWYRRVMGKEIKFLLHFVKESKQDESGMPNNRFLAERTGGTYSTLKVQPAELEDSGVYFCASSPFDGVGYTFGSGTRLTVV.

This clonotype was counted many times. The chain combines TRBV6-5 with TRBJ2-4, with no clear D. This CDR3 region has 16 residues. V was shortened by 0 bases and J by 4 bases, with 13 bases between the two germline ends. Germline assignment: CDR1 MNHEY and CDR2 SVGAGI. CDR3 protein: CASSYSGRTQKNIQYF. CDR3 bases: TGTGCCAGCAGTTACTCGGGCAGGACCCAGAAAAACATTCAGTACTTC.

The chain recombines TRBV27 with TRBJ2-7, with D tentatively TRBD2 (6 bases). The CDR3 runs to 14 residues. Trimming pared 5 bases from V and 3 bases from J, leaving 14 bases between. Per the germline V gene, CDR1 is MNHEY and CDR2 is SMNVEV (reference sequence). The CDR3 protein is CASSPRDGLYEQYF. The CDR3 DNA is TGTGCCAGCAGTCCGCGGGACGGACTCTACGAGCAGTACTTC.

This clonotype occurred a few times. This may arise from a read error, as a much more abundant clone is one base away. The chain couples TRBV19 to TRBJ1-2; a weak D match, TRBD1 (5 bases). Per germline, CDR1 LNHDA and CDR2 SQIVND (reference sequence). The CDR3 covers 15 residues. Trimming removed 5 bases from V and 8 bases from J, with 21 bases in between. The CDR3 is CASSGYGALSAGYTF. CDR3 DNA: TGTGCCAGTAGTGGGTACGGGGCTTTGTCCGCGGGCTACACCTTC.

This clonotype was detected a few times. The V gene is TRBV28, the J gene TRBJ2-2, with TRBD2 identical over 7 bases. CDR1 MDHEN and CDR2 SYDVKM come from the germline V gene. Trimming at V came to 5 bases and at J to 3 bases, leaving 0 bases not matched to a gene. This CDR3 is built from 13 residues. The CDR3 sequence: CASSRGDTGELFF. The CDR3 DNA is TGTGCCAGCAGTCGGGGGGACACCGGGGAGCTGTTTTTT.

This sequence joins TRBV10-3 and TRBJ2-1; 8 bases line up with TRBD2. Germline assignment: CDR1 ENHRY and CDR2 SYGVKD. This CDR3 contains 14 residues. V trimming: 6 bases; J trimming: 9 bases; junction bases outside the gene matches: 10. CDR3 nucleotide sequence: TGTGCCATCAGAGGTGCGTCGGGAGGGGGTGAGCAGTTCTTC. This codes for CAIRGASGGGEQFF.

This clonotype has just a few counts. The CDR3 here is CASSPQGTGGGYEQYF. CDR3 DNA sequence: TGTGCCAGCAGCCCCCAAGGGACAGGGGGCGGGTACGAGCAGTACTTC. This chain connects TRBV7-9 to TRBJ2-7; 12 bases align to TRBD1. CDR1 and CDR2 (germline): SEHNR, FQNEAQ (reference sequence). V was pared by 5 bases and J by 4 bases, with 9 bases of the junction left unmatched. This CDR3 is built from 16 residues.

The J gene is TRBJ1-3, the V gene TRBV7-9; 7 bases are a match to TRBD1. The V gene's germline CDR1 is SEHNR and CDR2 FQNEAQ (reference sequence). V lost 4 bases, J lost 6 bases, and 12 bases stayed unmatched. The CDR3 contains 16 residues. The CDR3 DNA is TGTGCCAGCAGCTCAGGACAGGAGGTCCTGGTAAACACCATATATTTT. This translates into CASSSGQEVLVNTIYF. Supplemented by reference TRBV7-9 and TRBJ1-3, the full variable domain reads DTGVSQNPRHKITKRGQNVTFRCDPISEHNRLYWYRQTLGQGPEFLTYFQNEAQLEKSRLLSDRFSAERPKGSFSTLEIQRTEQGDSAMYLCASSSGQEVLVNTIYFGEGSWLTVV.

CDR3 in amino acids: CSAGQKLNYGYTF. For the CDR3, the DNA is TGCAGCGCTGGACAGAAGCTAAACTATGGCTACACCTTC. This chain links TRBV29-1 with TRBJ1-2, with D possibly being TRBD1 (6 bases). V was trimmed by 7 bases and J by 2 bases, leaving 14 bases between them. The CDR3 spans 13 residues. Germline CDR1 is SQVTM and CDR2 is ANQGSEA.

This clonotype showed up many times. CDR3 bases: TGTGCCAGCAGAGGGCAGGAGGCGGATGGCTACACCTTC. Translation gives CASRGQEADGYTF. The chain recombines TRBV6-6 with TRBJ1-2; D is undetermined. The V gene's germline CDR1 is MNHNY and CDR2 SVGAGI (reference sequence). The CDR3 has 13 residues. The V end was cut by 6 bases, the J end by 6 bases, with 14 bases between.